The source of this TCR beta chain is a study of OX40 agonist ivuxolimab in advanced cancers. J gave up 9 bases and V 4 bases, and 9 bases lay outside the gene matches. CDR3 size: 15 residues. Per germline, CDR1 SGHNT and CDR2 YYREEE (reference sequence). No patient had autoimmune disease or received systemic immunosuppression. TCRdb keeps only in-frame clones here, not all; method: immunoSEQ multiplex PCR. The table includes 57,000 or so clones, roughly 80% detected once. Worth noting for this clone: The antigen is not known.

Overall study findings and caveats: Partial responders receiving 0.1-3.0 mg/kg showed among the lowest clonal expansion. Expanded clones were, on average, more numerous among CD8+ T cells than CD4+.

This chain connects TRBV5-4 to TRBJ1-6; TRBD1 aligns across 8 bases. The sample was CD4+ or CD8+ T cells sorted from blood, taken in a trial of the OX40 agonist ivuxolimab. The receptor was isolated from an adult with an advanced solid tumor such as melanoma, head and neck, liver or kidney cancer. CDR3 region: CASSGGQARSSPLHF. The CDR3 DNA is TGTGCCAGCAGCGGGGGACAGGCCCGGAGTTCACCCCTCCACTTT. Based on the CDR3 plus reference TRBV5-4 and TRBJ1-6, the full variable domain is ETGVTQSPTHLIKTRGQQVTLRCSSQSGHNTVSWYQQALGQGPQFIFQYYREEENGRGNFPPRFSGLQFPNYSSELNVNALELDDSALYLCASSGGQARSSPLHFGNGTRLTVT.